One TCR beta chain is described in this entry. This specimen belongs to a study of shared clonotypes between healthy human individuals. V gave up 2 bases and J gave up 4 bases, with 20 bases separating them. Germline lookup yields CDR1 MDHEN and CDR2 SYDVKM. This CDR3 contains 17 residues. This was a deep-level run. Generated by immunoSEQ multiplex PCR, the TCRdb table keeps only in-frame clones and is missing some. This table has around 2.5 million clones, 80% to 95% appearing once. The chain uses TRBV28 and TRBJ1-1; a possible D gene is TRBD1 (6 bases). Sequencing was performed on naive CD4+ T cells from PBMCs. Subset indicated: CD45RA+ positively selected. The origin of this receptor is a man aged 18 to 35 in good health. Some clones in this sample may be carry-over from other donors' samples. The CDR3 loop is CASSLGGQGGTSTEAFF. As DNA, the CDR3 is TGTGCCAGCAGTTTAGGGGGGCAGGGAGGGACGAGCACTGAAGCTTTCTTT.